The source of this TCR beta chain is a study of early stage breast cancer tumors (TCRdb year 2017). About the investigation overall: Of the approximately 15 invasive breast tumors, roughly 13 were found to be estrogen receptor-positive, progesterone receptor-positive and HER2-negative. Most of the 12 ER+/PR+/HER2- tumors were invasive ductal carcinomas, while the other four were invasive lobular carcinomas. On average, each sample had roughly 9.9-fold read coverage. The samples as a whole yielded approximately 2,800,000 detected templates, corresponding to over a million unique clonotypes. Paper-wide results and their limitations: Sequencing bulk genomic DNA from unsorted cells could not capture chain pairing or functional markers like CD4, CD8 and FOXP3. Repertoires from blood resembled normal breast more closely than tumor, and using blood as a reference for each tissue separated tumor from normal in about 85% of the 16 patients. Enriched TCRB sequences shared across patients were found to be mostly commonly generated sequences that were unlikely to play an important role in the tumor microenvironment. Compared with adjacent normal breast tissue, tumors had roughly 2.5-fold higher T cell density and higher clonality. Because the cohort was small, analysis by tumor subtype was not possible.

On this clone itself: The antigen it binds to is not known. No base quality information exists; no much larger clone differs at one position.

After removal of 0 bases from V and 2 bases from J, the junction retains 15 bases not matched to a gene. In the germline V gene, CDR1 corresponds to LGHNA and CDR2 to YSLEER. Its CDR3 holds 20 amino acids, cysteine through phenylalanine. Kept here is only the CDR3 DNA, which spans 60 bases and is read in frame from base 1. The study profiled bulk TCR beta-chain repertoires in matched peripheral blood, tumor and adjacent normal breast tissue taken from around 15 patients with early-stage breast cancer. Before surgery, whole blood (roughly 5-11 mL) was collected into EDTA tubes and processed within 2 hours. Ficoll-Paque centrifugation in SepMate-50 tubes was used to isolate peripheral blood mononuclear cells. PBMCs were cryopreserved in aliquots of roughly 1.8 to 4.5 million cells in about 90% FBS with about 10% DMSO and kept in liquid nitrogen. The Qiagen AllPrep DNA/RNA Mini kit was used to extract genomic DNA.

Every sample was amplified as two independent genomic DNA replicates, using about 0.46 ug for blood and roughly 1.6 ug for tumor or normal breast. TCRB sequencing of genomic DNA was carried out with the ImmunoSeq Intro kit according to the manufacturer's instructions. Multiplex PCR ran about 31 cycles with proprietary primers and spike-in control sequences for absolute quantification. Single-end 150-bp reads were used to sequence an 87-bp fragment spanning the CDR3 plus the flanking V and J genes. Each lane of an Illumina MiSeq using version 3.0 chemistry carried seven multiplexed samples, with two replicates per sample. Per the authors' processing: Raw data were processed by the vendor's proprietary pipeline, with both replicates merged into one result per sample. Productive rearrangements sharing the V-gene family, CDR3 amino acid sequence and J-gene segment were defined as clonotypes. Clonality was calculated as 1 minus the normalized Shannon entropy (Pielou evenness) of TCRB abundances. T cell density was estimated by dividing total templates by the number of input cells inferred from the DNA input amount. Recon was used with default parameters to estimate total repertoire diversity and clonality. A clonotype counted as tumor-enriched if its abundance in tumor exceeded 0.1% and was at least 32-fold higher than its abundance in normal breast. What TCRdb holds here is the immuneACCESS table cut down to in-frame rearrangements. Part of the clones is not present; checked against another copy, under half of the missing clones reflect an unresolved V gene, and the others are unexplained. The DNA was the basis for D and trimming; V, J and clone size are from that table. A total of about 48,000 clones appear in this sample, roughly four fifths of them only once. The ten biggest clones cover 1.3% to 1.5% of the sample.

Recombination connected TRBV4-3 to TRBJ2-3; 9 nucleotides in the junction match TRBD2. Material: blood. This receptor was obtained from a person aged 45-65 years with breast cancer. Here the CDR3 is given as CASSQERDRRLAVNTDTQYF. The bases read TGCGCCAGCAGCCAAGAGAGGGACCGGAGACTAGCGGTAAACACAGATACGCAGTATTTT.